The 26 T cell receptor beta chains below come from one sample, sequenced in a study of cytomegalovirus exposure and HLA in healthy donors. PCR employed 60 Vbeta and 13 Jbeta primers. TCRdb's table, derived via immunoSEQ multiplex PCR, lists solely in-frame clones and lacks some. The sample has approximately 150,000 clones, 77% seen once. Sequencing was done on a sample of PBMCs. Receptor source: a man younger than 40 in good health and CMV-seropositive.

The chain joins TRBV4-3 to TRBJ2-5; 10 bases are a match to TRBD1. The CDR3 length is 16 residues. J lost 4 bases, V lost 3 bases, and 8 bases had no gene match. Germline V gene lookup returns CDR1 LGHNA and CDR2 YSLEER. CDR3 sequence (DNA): TGCGCCAGCAGCCAGAACCCGGGACAGGGGACAGAGACCCAGTACTTC. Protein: CASSQNPGQGTETQYF.

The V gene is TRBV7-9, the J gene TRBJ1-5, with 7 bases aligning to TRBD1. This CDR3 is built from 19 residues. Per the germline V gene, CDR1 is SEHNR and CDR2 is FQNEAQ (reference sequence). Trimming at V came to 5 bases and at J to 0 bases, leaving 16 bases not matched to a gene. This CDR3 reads CASSLKGRGEEYSNQPQHF. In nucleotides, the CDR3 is TGTGCCAGCAGCCTAAAGGGCAGGGGGGAGGAATATAGCAATCAGCCCCAGCATTTT.

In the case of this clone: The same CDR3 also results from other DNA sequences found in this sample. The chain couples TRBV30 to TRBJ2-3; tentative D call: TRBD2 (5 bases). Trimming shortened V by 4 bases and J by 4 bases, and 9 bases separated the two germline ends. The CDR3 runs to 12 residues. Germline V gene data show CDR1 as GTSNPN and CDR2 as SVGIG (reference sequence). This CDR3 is CAWNPGSDTQYF. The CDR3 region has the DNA TGTGCCTGGAATCCGGGATCAGATACGCAGTATTTT.

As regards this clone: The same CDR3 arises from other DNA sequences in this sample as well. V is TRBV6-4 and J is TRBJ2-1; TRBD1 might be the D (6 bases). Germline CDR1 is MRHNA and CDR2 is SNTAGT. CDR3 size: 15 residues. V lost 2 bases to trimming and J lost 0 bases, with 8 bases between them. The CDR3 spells CASSDTDSSYNEQFF. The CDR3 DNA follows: TGTGCCAGCAGTGACACGGACAGCTCCTACAATGAGCAGTTCTTC.

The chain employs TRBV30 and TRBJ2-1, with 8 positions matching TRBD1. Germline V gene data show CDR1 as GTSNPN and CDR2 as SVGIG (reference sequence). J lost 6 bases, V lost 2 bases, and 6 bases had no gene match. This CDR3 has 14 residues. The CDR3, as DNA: TGTGCCTGGAGTCCATTGGACAGGGTCAATGAGCAGTTCTTC. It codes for CAWSPLDRVNEQFF.

This CDR3 reads CAPRGGRYEQYF. The CDR3 bases are TGCGCCCCTCGGGGGGGGCGTTACGAGCAGTACTTC. The J gene is TRBJ2-7, the V gene TRBV23-1, with 8 bases that match TRBD2. TRBV23-1 is assigned to the ORF class and has an uncertain function. CDR3 length: 12 amino acids. V trimming: 11 bases; J trimming: 4 bases; junction bases outside the gene matches: 7.

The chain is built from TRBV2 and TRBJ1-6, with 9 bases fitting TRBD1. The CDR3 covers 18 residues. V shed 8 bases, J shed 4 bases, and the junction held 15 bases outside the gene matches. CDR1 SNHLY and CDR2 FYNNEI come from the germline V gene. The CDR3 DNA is TGTGCCAGCGACCCGGGACAGGGTATAGGGTTTTATAATTCACCCCTCCACTTT. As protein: CASDPGQGIGFYNSPLHF.

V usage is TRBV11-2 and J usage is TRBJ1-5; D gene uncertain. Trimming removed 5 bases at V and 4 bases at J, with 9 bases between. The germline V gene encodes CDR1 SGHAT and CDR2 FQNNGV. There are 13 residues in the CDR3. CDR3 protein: CASSLWENQPQHF. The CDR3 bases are TGTGCCAGCAGCCTTTGGGAGAATCAGCCCCAGCATTTT.

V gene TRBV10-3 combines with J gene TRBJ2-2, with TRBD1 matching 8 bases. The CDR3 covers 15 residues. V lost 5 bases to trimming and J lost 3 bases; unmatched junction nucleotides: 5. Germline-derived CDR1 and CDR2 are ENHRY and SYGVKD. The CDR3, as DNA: TGTGCCATCAGTAACAGGGGGGAGTACACCGGGGAGCTGTTTTTT. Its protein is CAISNRGEYTGELFF.

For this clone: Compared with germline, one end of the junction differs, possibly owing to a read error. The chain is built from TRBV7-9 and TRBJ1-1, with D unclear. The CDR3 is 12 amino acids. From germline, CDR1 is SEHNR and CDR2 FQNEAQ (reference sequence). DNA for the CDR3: TGTTCCAGCAGCCACCCGGGGACTGAAGCTTTCTTT. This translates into CSSSHPGTEAFF.

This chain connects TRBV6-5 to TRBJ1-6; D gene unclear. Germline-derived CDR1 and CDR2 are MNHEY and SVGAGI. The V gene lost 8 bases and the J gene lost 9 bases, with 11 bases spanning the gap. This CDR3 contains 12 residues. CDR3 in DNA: TGTGCCAGCTGCGAGGGCGGTTCACCCCTCCACTTT. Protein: CASCEGGSPLHF.

The CDR3 reads CSVEVGRRETQYF. Here the CDR3 DNA reads TGCAGCGTTGAAGTTGGGCGACGGGAGACCCAGTACTTC. V is TRBV29-1 and J is TRBJ2-5; no reliable D call. V gave up 1 base and J gave up 5 bases, with 11 bases separating them. This CDR3 contains 13 residues. Per the germline V gene, CDR1 is SQVTM and CDR2 is ANQGSEA.

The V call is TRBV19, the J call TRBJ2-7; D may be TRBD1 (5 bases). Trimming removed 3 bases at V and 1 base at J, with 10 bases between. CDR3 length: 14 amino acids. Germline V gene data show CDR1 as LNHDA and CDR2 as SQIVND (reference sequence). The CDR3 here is CASSILDKSYEQYF. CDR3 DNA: TGTGCCAGTAGTATCTTGGACAAATCCTACGAGCAGTACTTC.

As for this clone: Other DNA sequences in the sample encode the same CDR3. The CDR3 here is CASSARLAGGQETQYF. The CDR3 coding sequence is TGTGCCAGCAGCGCAAGACTAGCGGGGGGTCAAGAGACCCAGTACTTC. The chain recombines TRBV9 with TRBJ2-5; 13 bases map to TRBD2. The length of the CDR3 is 16 residues. Germline CDR1 SGDLS, CDR2 YYNGEE. With 3 bases clipped from V and 2 bases from J, the junction kept 4 bases outside the gene matches.

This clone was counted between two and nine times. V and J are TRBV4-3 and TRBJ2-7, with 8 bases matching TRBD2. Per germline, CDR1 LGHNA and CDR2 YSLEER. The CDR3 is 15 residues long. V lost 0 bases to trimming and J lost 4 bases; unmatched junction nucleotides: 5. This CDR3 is CASSQDRGGGYEQYF. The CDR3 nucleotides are TGCGCCAGCAGCCAAGATCGGGGGGGCGGTTACGAGCAGTACTTC.

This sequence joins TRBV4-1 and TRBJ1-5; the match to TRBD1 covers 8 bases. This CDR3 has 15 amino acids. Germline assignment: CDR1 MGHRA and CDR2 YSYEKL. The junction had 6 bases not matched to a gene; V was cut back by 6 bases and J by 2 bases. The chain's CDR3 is CASSQDRVGNQPQHF. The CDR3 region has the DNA TGCGCCAGCAGTCAGGACAGGGTGGGCAATCAGCCCCAGCATTTT.

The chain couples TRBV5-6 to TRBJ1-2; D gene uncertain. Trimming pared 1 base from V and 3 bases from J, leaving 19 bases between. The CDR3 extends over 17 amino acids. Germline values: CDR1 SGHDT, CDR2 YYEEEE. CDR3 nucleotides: TGTGCCAGCAGCTTGACCGGACGGAGGCCAAAGGACTATGGCTACACCTTC. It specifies CASSLTGRRPKDYGYTF.

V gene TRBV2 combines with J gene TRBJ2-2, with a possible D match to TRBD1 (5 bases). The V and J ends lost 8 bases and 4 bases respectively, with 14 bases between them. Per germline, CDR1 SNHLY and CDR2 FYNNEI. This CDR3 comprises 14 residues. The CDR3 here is CASGWTQGTGELFF. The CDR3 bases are TGTGCCAGCGGGTGGACCCAGGGCACCGGGGAGCTGTTTTTT.

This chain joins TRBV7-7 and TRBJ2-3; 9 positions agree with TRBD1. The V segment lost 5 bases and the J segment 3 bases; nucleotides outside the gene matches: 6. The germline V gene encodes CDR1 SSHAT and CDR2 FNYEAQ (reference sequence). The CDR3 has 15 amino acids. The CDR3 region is CASSQGQGATDTQYF. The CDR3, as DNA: TGTGCCAGCAGCCAGGGACAGGGTGCAACAGATACGCAGTATTTT.

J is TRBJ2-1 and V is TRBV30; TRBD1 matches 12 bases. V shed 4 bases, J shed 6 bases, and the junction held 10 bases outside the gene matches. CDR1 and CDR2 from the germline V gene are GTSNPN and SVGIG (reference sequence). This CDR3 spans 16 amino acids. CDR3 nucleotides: TGTGCCTGGACCGGCGGGACAGGGGGCGAGGGCAATGAGCAGTTCTTC. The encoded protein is CAWTGGTGGEGNEQFF.

The CDR3 region has the DNA TGTGCCAGCAGCTTTGCGGGCTCCGATCAGCCCCAGCATTTT. Translated: CASSFAGSDQPQHF. The chain is built from TRBV7-9 and TRBJ1-5, with D unresolved. This CDR3 is 14 amino acids long. Germline CDR1 is SEHNR and CDR2 is FQNEAQ (reference sequence). Between the trimmed V and J ends, which lost 3 bases and 5 bases, there was a span of 11 bases. Looking up the rest from reference TRBV7-9 and TRBJ1-5 gives the full variable domain: DTGVSQNPRHKITKRGQNVTFRCDPISEHNRLYWYRQTLGQGPEFLTYFQNEAQLEKSRLLSDRFSAERPKGSFSTLEIQRTEQGDSAMYLCASSFAGSDQPQHFGDGTRLSIL.

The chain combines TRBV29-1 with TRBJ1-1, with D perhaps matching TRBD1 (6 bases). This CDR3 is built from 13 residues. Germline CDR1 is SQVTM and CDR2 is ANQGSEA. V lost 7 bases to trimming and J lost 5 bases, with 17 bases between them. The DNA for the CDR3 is TGCAGCGCCCAGCGGGGGGCTTGGACTGAAGCTTTCTTT. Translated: CSAQRGAWTEAFF.

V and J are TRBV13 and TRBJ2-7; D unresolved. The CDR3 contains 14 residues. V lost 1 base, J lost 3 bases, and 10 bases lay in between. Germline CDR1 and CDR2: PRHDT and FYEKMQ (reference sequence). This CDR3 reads CASSLAVRIYEQYF. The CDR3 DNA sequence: TGTGCCAGCAGCTTAGCGGTGCGGATCTACGAGCAGTACTTC. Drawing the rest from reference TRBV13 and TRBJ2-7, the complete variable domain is AAGVIQSPRHLIKEKRETATLKCYPIPRHDTVYWYQQGPGQDPQFLISFYEKMQSDKGSIPDRFSAQQFSDYHSELNMSSLELGDSALYFCASSLAVRIYEQYFGPGTRLTVT.

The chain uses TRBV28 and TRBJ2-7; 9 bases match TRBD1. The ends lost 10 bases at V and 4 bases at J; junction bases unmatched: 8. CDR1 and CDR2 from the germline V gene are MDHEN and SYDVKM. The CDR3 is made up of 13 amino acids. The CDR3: CATGTGREYEQYF. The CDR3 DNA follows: TGTGCCACTGGGACAGGGAGAGAATACGAGCAGTACTTC.

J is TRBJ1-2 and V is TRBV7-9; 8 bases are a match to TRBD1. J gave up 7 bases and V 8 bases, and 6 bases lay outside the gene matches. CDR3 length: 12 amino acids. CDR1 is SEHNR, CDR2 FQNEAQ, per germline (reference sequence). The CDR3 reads CASGQGTVGYTF. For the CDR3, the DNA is TGTGCCAGCGGACAGGGTACCGTTGGCTACACCTTC.

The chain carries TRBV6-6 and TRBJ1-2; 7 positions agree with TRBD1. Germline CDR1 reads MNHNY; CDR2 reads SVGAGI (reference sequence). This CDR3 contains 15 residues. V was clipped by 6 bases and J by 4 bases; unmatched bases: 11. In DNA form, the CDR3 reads TGTGCCAGCAGATCCTCCAGGGGGGCGGGCTATGGCTACACCTTC. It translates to CASRSSRGAGYGYTF.